A few counts support the clone carrying this TCR beta chain. Its antigen is as yet unknown. Germline assignment: CDR1 SGHTA and CDR2 FQGNSA. The V end was cut by 5 bases, the J end by 5 bases, with 19 bases between. CDR3 length: 16 residues. From the 5' RACE reads, TCRdb called clonotypes with MiXCR, one entry per CDR3 protein. The sample records around 530,000 distinct CDR3 sequences, around 15% being singletons. This sample stems from a study of identical twins. Study findings and constraints: Conclusions rested on cross-sectional statistics rather than following the same donors. Diverse VJ usage suggested most zero-insertion clonotypes were not invariant T cells.

These data also featured in a second study, about yellow fever vaccine responses in identical twins.

The gene calls are TRBV7-2 and TRBJ2-1; D gene uncertain. The source of this sequence is a woman under 30 in good health. Sequenced input: CD4+ T cells sorted from blood. CDR3 bases: TGTGCCAGCAGCAAACGGCAATCTAGGTACCACAATGAGCAGTTCTTC. Its protein product is CASSKRQSRYHNEQFF.